The source of this TCR beta chain is a study of PD-L1 blockade in urothelial cancer. Across the whole study: Between 0 and 3 chemotherapy regimens preceded treatment for each patient. Blood analysis took place 3 weeks (second dose) and 6 weeks after treatment start.

TCRdb keeps only in-frame clones here, not all; method: immunoSEQ multiplex PCR. The sample includes around 19,000 clones, approximately 86% seen only once; the top ten take approximately 3.7%. The CDR3 spans 15 residues. V shed 2 bases and J shed 3 bases, with 14 bases lying between them. Germline V gene data show CDR1 as SGHTA and CDR2 as FQGNSA. The sequence came from a man aged 50 to 59 with urothelial cancer. The V gene is TRBV7-2, the J gene TRBJ2-7; D possibly corresponds to TRBD1 (7 bases). The sample in question was PBMCs, obtained around atezolizumab (anti-PD-L1) treatment. CDR3 in DNA: TGTGCCAGCAGCTTAATCAGGGGGGCCGGCTACGAGCAGTACTTC. Encoded protein: CASSLIRGAGYEQYF. The full variable domain, rest sourced from reference TRBV7-2 and TRBJ2-7, is GAGVSQSPSNKVTEKGKDVELRCDPISGHTALYWYRQSLGQGLEFLIYFQGNSAPDKSGLPSDRFSAERTGGSVSTLTIQRTQQEDSAVYLCASSLIRGAGYEQYFGPGTRLTVT.